The table lists the clone carrying this T cell receptor (beta chain) with many counts. Its antigen is not known. Samples came from axillary lymph nodes draining the breast cancer. TCRdb reprocessed the multiplex PCR reads via MiXCR and lists one record per CDR3 protein. The table lists roughly 260,000 distinct CDR3 sequences, 30% to 35% of them singletons. V dropped 6 bases and J dropped 1; count of bases not matched to a gene: 10. This CDR3 has 15 residues. CDR1 and CDR2 (germline): DFQATT, SNEGSKA (reference sequence). The source of the sample is a study of breast tumors, draining lymph nodes, adjacent tissues. Study findings and constraints: Luminal-like breast cancer showed significantly greater tumor-nontumor repertoire similarity than basal-like breast cancer did. The data were judged consistent with most tumor T cells coming from lymph node and expanding in tumor. Tumor TCR diversity was below lymph nodes but above nontumor tissue. That most tumor T cells come from lymph nodes remained unproven.

The sample comprised axillary lymph node tissue. This chain joins TRBV20-1 and TRBJ2-5; 8 nucleotides line up with TRBD2. The receptor's source is a female donor with breast cancer. Some clones in this sample may be carry-over from other donors' samples. CDR3 region: CSASGSGGRQETQYF. The CDR3 nucleotides are TGCAGTGCCAGCGGGAGCGGGGGTCGCCAAGAGACCCAGTACTTC.